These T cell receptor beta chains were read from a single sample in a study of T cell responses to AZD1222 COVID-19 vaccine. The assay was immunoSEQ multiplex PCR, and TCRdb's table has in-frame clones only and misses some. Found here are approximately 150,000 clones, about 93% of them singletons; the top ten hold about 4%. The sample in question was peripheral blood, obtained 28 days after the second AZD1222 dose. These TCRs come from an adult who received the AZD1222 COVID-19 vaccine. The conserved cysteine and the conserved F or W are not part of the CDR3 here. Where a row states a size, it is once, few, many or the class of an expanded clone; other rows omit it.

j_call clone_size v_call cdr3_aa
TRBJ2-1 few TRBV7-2 ASSLAGGREQF
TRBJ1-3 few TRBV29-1 SVSKQGAGNTIY
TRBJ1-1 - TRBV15 ATSRDRRGGTEAF
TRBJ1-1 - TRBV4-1 ASSLQGPDTEAF
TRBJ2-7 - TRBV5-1 ASSLGTVDEQY
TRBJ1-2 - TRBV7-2 ASSFRDNYGYT
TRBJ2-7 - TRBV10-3 AISDQGTAAEQY
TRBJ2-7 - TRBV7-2 ASSTTGRLYYEQY
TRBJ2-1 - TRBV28 ASSFSDSRPYNEQF
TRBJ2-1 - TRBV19 ASSPSGAGAIYNEQF